This T cell receptor (beta chain) is from a study of CXCR3-negative and CXCR3-positive naive CD8 T cells. Findings and caveats of the study: Naive CXCR3-negative and CXCR3-positive cells had similar TRBV-TRBJ usage; memory differed. Compared with CXCR3-negative naive cells, CXCR3-positive naive cells showed more hydrophobic TRB CDR3s.

The TRB cDNA libraries were prepared by 5' RACE with UMI labels. TCRdb reprocessed the 5' RACE reads, with one entry per CDR3 protein and no DNA. The ten most abundant clones cover 0.25% to 0.35% of a sample with about 130,000 distinct CDR3 sequences. Notes on this clonotype: Its specificity is unknown.

The authors gated naive CD8+ T cells as CD45RO-CCR7+CD27+CD95-. This CDR3 has 14 residues. Germline assignment: CDR1 MDHEN and CDR2 SYDVKM. The receptor was isolated from a human donor in good health. Some clones in this sample may be carry-over from other donors' samples. Sequencing was done on a sample of naive CXCR3- CD8+ T cells from blood. Subset indicated: CD45RO-CCR7+CD27+CD95- naive CD8+ T cells lacking CXCR3 (TNR3-). The chain joins TRBV28 to TRBJ2-7; lacking DNA, the TRBD1 call made by TCRdb goes unchecked. The CDR3 here is CASSSRRISYEQYF.